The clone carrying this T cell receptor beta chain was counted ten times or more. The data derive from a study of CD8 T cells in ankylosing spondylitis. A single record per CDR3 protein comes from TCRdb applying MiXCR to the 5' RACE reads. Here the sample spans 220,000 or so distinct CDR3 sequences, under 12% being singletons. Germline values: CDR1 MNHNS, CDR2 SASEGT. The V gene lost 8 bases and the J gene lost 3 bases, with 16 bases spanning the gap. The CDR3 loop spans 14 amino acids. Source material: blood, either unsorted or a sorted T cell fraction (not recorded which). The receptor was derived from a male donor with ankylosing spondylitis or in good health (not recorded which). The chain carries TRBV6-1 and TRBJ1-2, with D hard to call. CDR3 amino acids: CASLPGPQYYGYTF. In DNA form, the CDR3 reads TGTGCCAGCTTGCCGGGCCCCCAGTACTATGGCTACACCTTC.